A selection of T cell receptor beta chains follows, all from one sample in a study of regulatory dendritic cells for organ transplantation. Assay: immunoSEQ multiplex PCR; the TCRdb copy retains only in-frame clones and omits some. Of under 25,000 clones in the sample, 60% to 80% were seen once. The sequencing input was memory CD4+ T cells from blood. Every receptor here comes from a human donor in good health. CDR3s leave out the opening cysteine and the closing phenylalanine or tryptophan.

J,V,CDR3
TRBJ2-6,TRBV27,ASRQGAGANVLT
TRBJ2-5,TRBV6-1,ASTLRAGTQETQY
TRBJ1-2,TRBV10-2,ASSEGYSGRPGYT
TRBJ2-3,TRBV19,ASSTIAGPGDTQY
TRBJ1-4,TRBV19,ASSIRQGATNEKLF
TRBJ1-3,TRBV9,ASSVDSFSGNTIY
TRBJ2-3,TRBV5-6,ASSPYGLRITDTQY
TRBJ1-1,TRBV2,ASSGGLTEAF
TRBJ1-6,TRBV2,ASRTGTGDGSPLH
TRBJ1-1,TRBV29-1,SVERRGNTEAF
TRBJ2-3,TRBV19,ASRKRGGEDTQY
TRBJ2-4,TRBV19,ASTLSGDSKNIQY
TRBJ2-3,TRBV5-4,ASSITGDSDTQY
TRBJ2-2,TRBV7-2,ASTRSGAGGTGELF
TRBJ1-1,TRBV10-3,AIFSPGGAGTEAF
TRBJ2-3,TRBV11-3,ASSLHSNTDTQY
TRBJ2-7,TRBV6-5,AVTSPGTTNEQY
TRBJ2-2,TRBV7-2,ASSPETGLYGELF
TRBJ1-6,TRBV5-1,ASSLEGDSPLH
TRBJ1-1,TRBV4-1,ASSQRTVGGNTEAF
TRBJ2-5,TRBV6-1,ASSSLASYQETQY
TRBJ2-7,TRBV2,ASSDGQVPMKQY
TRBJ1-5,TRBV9,ASSLGQGRNQPQH
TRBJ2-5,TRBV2,ASSYQETQY
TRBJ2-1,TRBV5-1,ASSLAVAGEQF
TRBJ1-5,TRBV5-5,ASSWGRGGADQPQH
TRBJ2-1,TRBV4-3,ASSQDWSEQF
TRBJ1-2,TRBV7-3,ASSPALGEGGYT
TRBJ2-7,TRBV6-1,ASRVTSGVSYEQY